Below, 5 T cell receptor beta chains from the same sample are listed, as sequenced in a study of blood T cell repertoires in COVID-19. Some clones are missing from TCRdb's copy, which holds only in-frame ones; the method was immunoSEQ multiplex PCR. The sample consists of 200,000 to 250,000 clones, around 90% of them appearing once. What was sequenced was PBMCs or T cells enriched from blood (not recorded which). These receptors were obtained from a man over 45 who had been exposed to COVID-19.

The chain combines TRBV9 with TRBJ1-6; D is possibly TRBD1 (6 bases). The CDR3 has 16 amino acids. The germline gives CDR1 SGDLS, CDR2 YYNGEE. V gave up 4 bases and J gave up 10 bases, with 21 bases separating them. CDR3 coding DNA: TGTGCCAGCAGCACCGCGGACAGACCCTTTGGGTCACCCCTCCACTTT. It encodes CASSTADRPFGSPLHF.

V is TRBV6-6 and J is TRBJ2-7; perhaps TRBD1 as D (5 bases). Germline CDR1 is MNHNY and CDR2 is SVGAGI (reference sequence). CDR3 length: 14 amino acids. Trimming removed 0 bases at V and 3 bases at J, with 9 bases between. The CDR3 DNA reads as TGTGCCAGCAGTTACTCGGCAGGGAACTACGAGCAGTACTTC. Its translation is CASSYSAGNYEQYF.

The table lists this clone with a count of one. The V call is TRBV6-5, the J call TRBJ1-1; D is unresolved. Trimming cost V 5 bases and J 4 bases, with 17 bases left between them. Germline CDR1 and CDR2: MNHEY and SVGAGI. The CDR3 has 15 residues. CDR3 protein: CASSPHTDSFTEAFF. DNA for the CDR3: TGTGCCAGCAGTCCCCACACCGATAGCTTCACTGAAGCTTTCTTT.

This clone came up once. The rearrangement uses TRBV30 and TRBJ2-7; 9 bases line up with TRBD1. CDR1 is GTSNPN, CDR2 SVGIG, per germline (reference sequence). The CDR3 covers 14 residues. V trimming: 3 bases; J trimming: 6 bases; junction bases outside the gene matches: 9. The CDR3 sequence is CAWSRDRVSPEQYF. The CDR3 DNA is TGTGCCTGGAGCCGGGACAGGGTAAGTCCCGAGCAGTACTTC. Using reference TRBV30 and TRBJ2-7 for the parts outside the CDR3, the full variable domain is SQTIHQWPATLVQPVGSPLSLECTVEGTSNPNLYWYRQAAGRGLQLLFYSVGIGQISSEVPQNLSASRPQDRQFILSSKKLLLSDSGFYLCAWSRDRVSPEQYFGPGTRLTVT.

The chain links TRBV5-8 to TRBJ1-2; D gene unclear. V lost 2 bases and J lost 8, with 16 bases in between. CDR3 length: 14 amino acids. The germline V gene encodes CDR1 SGHTS and CDR2 YDEGEE. The DNA for the CDR3 is TGTGCCAGCAGCTTCCTTCCGGGTTCTATGGGCTACACCTTC. As protein: CASSFLPGSMGYTF.